A single sample is the source of the 22 T cell receptor beta chains below, sequenced in a study of T-cell reconstitution after alpha-beta-depleted transplantation in children. As it was prepared, the TCRbeta library received unique molecular identifiers. In TCRdb, the PCR reads were re-called with MiXCR into one record per CDR3 protein. Of a few hundred thousand distinct CDR3 sequences detected, around 13% appear once; the ten largest clones hold less than 6.5%. This specimen consisted of PBMCs from the stem cell graft donor, obtained from the stem cell graft. Receptors originate from a human donor who donated a stem cell graft to a child with combined immunodeficiency.

This clonotype was detected ten times or more. The CDR3 coding sequence is TGTGCCAGCAGTTTGGCGGGGGCTAGCACAGATACGCAGTATTTT. It is translated as CASSLAGASTDTQYF. V is TRBV12-3 or TRBV12-4 and J is TRBJ2-3; D might be TRBD2 (7 bases). The ends were cut back, 3 bases at V and 0 bases at J, with 10 bases in the middle. The CDR3 consists of 15 residues.

This clonotype has just a few counts. The V gene is TRBV20-1, the J gene TRBJ2-5, with 7 bases identical to TRBD2. This CDR3 contains 14 residues. Germline V gives CDR1 DFQATT, CDR2 SNEGSKA (reference sequence). V gave up 2 bases and J gave up 4 bases; unmatched junction bases: 7. In nucleotides, the CDR3 is TGCAGTGCTAGAAAACTAGCGATTGGAGAGACCCAGTACTTC. Its protein is CSARKLAIGETQYF.

This clonotype was picked up many times. The germline gene is not matched at one end of the junction; a read error may be the cause. The chain employs TRBV7-2 and TRBJ2-1; D is ambiguous. Per germline, CDR1 SGHTA and CDR2 FQGNSA. The CDR3 has 15 amino acids. CDR3 sequence: CASRLDQTGLYEQFF. CDR3 bases: TGTGCCAGCAGGTTAGACCAAACGGGCCTCTATGAGCAGTTCTTC.

This chain links TRBV28 with TRBJ2-7, with D perhaps TRBD2 (5 bases). CDR1 and CDR2 from the germline V gene are MDHEN and SYDVKM. CDR3 size: 14 residues. V lost 6 bases and J 12 bases, leaving 24 bases between the germline ends. CDR3 in DNA: TGTGCCAGCAGCCCCATGGAGGCACTTTATAGGCGGTACTTC. Residues: CASSPMEALYRRYF.

This clonotype was counted a few times. V and J are TRBV12-3 or TRBV12-4 and TRBJ2-7; D might be TRBD2 (5 bases). Between the trimmed V and J ends, which lost 5 bases and 2 bases, there was a span of 13 bases. This CDR3 is 14 amino acids long. The CDR3 DNA reads TGTGCCAGCAGTACTCGGACGGGAACCTACGAGCAGTACTTC. This translates into CASSTRTGTYEQYF.

V usage is TRBV6-5 and J usage is TRBJ2-1; 12 nucleotides line up with TRBD2. CDR1 and CDR2 (germline): MNHEY, SVGAGI. CDR3 size: 19 residues. Unmatched junction bases numbered 11, after V lost 4 bases and J lost 1 base. The CDR3 coding sequence is TGTGCCAGCAGTTCGAGACTAGCGGGAGTATATGTGTCCTACAATGAGCAGTTCTTC. This encodes CASSSRLAGVYVSYNEQFF.

This clonotype came up a few times. V and J are TRBV7-6 and TRBJ2-3, with TRBD1 matching 7 bases. Germline V gene data show CDR1 as SGHVS and CDR2 as FNYEAQ. V dropped 5 bases and J dropped 2; count of bases not matched to a gene: 10. The CDR3 has 16 amino acids. The CDR3 sequence: CASSALLGGFTDTQYF. CDR3 nucleotide sequence: TGTGCCAGCAGCGCGTTATTAGGGGGCTTCACAGATACGCAGTATTTT.

This clonotype was seen at least ten times. The V gene is TRBV20-1, the J gene TRBJ1-2, with a possible D match to TRBD1 (5 bases). The germline V gene encodes CDR1 DFQATT and CDR2 SNEGSKA (reference sequence). CDR3 length equals 16 residues. Between the trimmed V and J ends, which lost 0 bases and 2 bases, there was a span of 16 bases. CDR3 amino acids: CSARDPGQGINYGYTF. CDR3 coding DNA: TGCAGTGCTAGAGATCCCGGCCAGGGTATAAACTATGGCTACACCTTC.

The chain combines TRBV20-1 with TRBJ2-1; the D is unclear. The germline V and J ends were trimmed by 3 bases and 4 bases, with 7 bases remaining between them. The CDR3 spans 12 residues. The germline CDR1 and CDR2 sequences are DFQATT and SNEGSKA (reference sequence). The CDR3 nucleotides read TGCAGTGCTAGTGGGCAGTACAATGAGCAGTTCTTC. This codes for CSASGQYNEQFF.

V usage is TRBV5-1 and J usage is TRBJ2-7; 7 bases are a match to TRBD1. This CDR3 has 14 amino acids. Germline V gene lookup returns CDR1 SGHRS and CDR2 YFSETQ. The ends lost 0 bases at V and 3 bases at J; junction bases unmatched: 3. CDR3 loop: CASSLERQGYEQYF. The CDR3 coding sequence is TGCGCCAGCAGCTTGGAACGACAGGGCTACGAGCAGTACTTC.

This clonotype was found many times. This chain uses TRBV7-8 with TRBJ1-2; D is ambiguous. Germline CDR1 reads SGHVS; CDR2 reads FQNEAQ. V lost 5 bases and J 4 bases, leaving 17 bases between the germline ends. This CDR3 is built from 15 residues. The CDR3 DNA is TGTGCCAGCAGCCCTGTAGATGGCTGGTCCTATGGCTACACCTTC. Its translation: CASSPVDGWSYGYTF.

V gene TRBV12-3 or TRBV12-4 combines with J gene TRBJ2-3, with D possibly TRBD2 on 6 matching bases. V shed 5 bases and J shed 8 bases, with 17 bases lying between them. The CDR3 contains 14 residues. The CDR3 DNA reads TGTGCCAGCAGTGTCGGGGGAAATTCGGGTACGCAGTATTTT. Its translation: CASSVGGNSGTQYF.

This clonotype appeared many times. One end of the junction is discordant with germline, which a read error may explain. The chain joins TRBV7-9 to TRBJ2-1; D is undetermined. The CDR3 totals 9 residues. CDR1 is SEHNR, CDR2 FQNEAQ, per germline (reference sequence). The CDR3 DNA reads TGTGCCAGCAGCCCTTTCGGCATCTTC. It translates to CASSPFGIF. Full variable domain (rest looked up from reference TRBV7-9 and TRBJ2-1): DTGVSQNPRHKITKRGQNVTFRCDPISEHNRLYWYRQTLGQGPEFLTYFQNEAQLEKSRLLSDRFSAERPKGSFSTLEIQRTEQGDSAMYLCASSPFGIFGPGTRLTVL.

J is TRBJ2-1 and V is TRBV12-3 or TRBV12-4; D remains ambiguous. Trimming removed 6 bases from V and 8 bases from J, with 8 bases in between. This CDR3 region has 11 residues. The CDR3 nucleotides are TGTGCCAGCAGCTATGGTCATGAGCAGTTCTTC. Protein sequence: CASSYGHEQFF.

This clonotype came up many times. The rearrangement joins TRBV7-3 to TRBJ2-7; D remains ambiguous. The CDR3 spans 13 residues. Trimming removed 0 bases from V and 6 bases from J, with 9 bases in between. Germline V lookup: CDR1 SGHTA, CDR2 FQGTGA. CDR3 residues: CASSLTSVSEQYF. The CDR3 nucleotides read TGTGCCAGCAGCTTAACGTCGGTAAGCGAGCAGTACTTC.

This clonotype was seen only a few times. The genes are TRBV20-1 and TRBJ2-7, with D uncertain. This CDR3 has 11 amino acids. Germline V gives CDR1 DFQATT, CDR2 SNEGSKA (reference sequence). V was shortened by 5 bases and J by 3 bases, with 8 bases between the two germline ends. This CDR3 is CSAGSYYEQYF. In DNA, the CDR3 is TGCAGTGCTGGAAGTTACTACGAGCAGTACTTC.

The sample holds a few counts of this clonotype. The J gene is TRBJ2-3, the V gene TRBV7-8; D possibly corresponds to TRBD2 (6 bases). Trimming pared 4 bases from V and 4 bases from J, leaving 18 bases between. Germline lookup yields CDR1 SGHVS and CDR2 FQNEAQ. There are 16 residues in the CDR3. In DNA form, the CDR3 reads TGTGCCAGCAGCTATCAGGGACTCCCGGGCCCAGATACGCAGTATTTT. It codes for CASSYQGLPGPDTQYF. Complete variable domain (other parts from reference TRBV7-8 and TRBJ2-3): GAGVSQSPRYKVAKRGQDVALRCDPISGHVSLFWYQQALGQGPEFLTYFQNEAQLDKSGLPSDRFFAERPEGSVSTLKIQRTQQEDSAVYLCASSYQGLPGPDTQYFGPGTRLTVL.

The CDR3 DNA reads TGCGCCAGCAGCCCCGAAGCGGGGAGTCAGCCCCAGCATTTT. Amino acids: CASSPEAGSQPQHF. The J gene is TRBJ1-5, the V gene TRBV4-3; no clear D gene. The CDR3 length is 14 residues. Trimming took off 4 bases at V and 6 bases at J, with 13 bases between the two ends. CDR1 and CDR2 (germline): LGHNA, YSLEER.

This sequence joins TRBV15 and TRBJ2-3; a possible D gene is TRBD2 (6 bases). Trimming left V 9 bases short and J 2 bases short, with 15 bases between. The CDR3 runs 14 residues. Germline V gene data show CDR1 as LNHNV and CDR2 as YYDKDF (reference sequence). CDR3 loop: CATCMGGDTDTQYF. The CDR3 bases are TGTGCCACGTGCATGGGGGGTGACACAGATACGCAGTATTTT.

A word on this clonotype: A much larger clone differs by one base, so this may be a read error. The conserved final phenylalanine or tryptophan is absent from the CDR3, which likely points to a read error. J is TRBJ1-1 and V is TRBV11-3, with a weak D call TRBD1 (6 bases). CDR3 length: 15 residues. Looked up from germline, CDR1 is SGHNT and CDR2 is YENEEA. The V end lost 6 bases, the J end lost 0 bases, and 14 bases lay between the germline ends. CDR3 protein: CASRNGRGMNTEAFS. Written as DNA, the CDR3 is TGTGCCAGCAGGAACGGCAGGGGAATGAACACTGAAGCTTTCTCT.

This clonotype was counted at least ten times. The chain employs TRBV2 and TRBJ2-7; D is possibly TRBD2 (6 bases). V was clipped by 6 bases and J by 0 bases, with 21 bases between them. Per germline, CDR1 SNHLY and CDR2 FYNNEI. CDR3 length equals 17 residues. The DNA of the CDR3 is TGTGCCAGCAGGACCGGGGTAGGAGGGGAAAGCTCCTACGAGCAGTACTTC. Residues: CASRTGVGGESSYEQYF.

This clonotype was detected a few times. The chain carries TRBV12-3 or TRBV12-4 and TRBJ2-7, with 7 bases that match TRBD2. The V segment lost 4 bases and the J segment 5 bases; nucleotides outside the gene matches: 11. The CDR3 is 15 residues long. The CDR3 coding sequence is TGTGCCAGCAGTTCCCACAGTGGGGAGGGCCACGAGCAGTACTTC. It codes for CASSSHSGEGHEQYF.